This TCR beta chain was identified during a study of cytomegalovirus exposure and HLA in healthy donors. When sampled, the donors appeared nominally healthy, though they likely had unrecorded immune exposures. Notes on the study in general: An apparent linkage of common viral pathogens to several of the most significant clusters emerged in a later analysis. Based on reports, TCR beta sequences accurately predicted HLA-A and HLA-B alleles for most subjects. Presence/absence analyses assumed roughly uniform sequencing depth across donors.

The CDR3 totals 16 residues. Trimming at V came to 8 bases and at J to 8 bases, leaving 18 bases not matched to a gene. Germline loops: CDR1 MNHEY, CDR2 SMNVEV (reference sequence). Amplification used 60 Vbeta primers and 13 Jbeta primers. Some clones are missing from TCRdb's copy, which holds only in-frame ones; the method was immunoSEQ multiplex PCR. This sample has about 170,000 clones, with roughly 84% found just once. This clone was found once. Its antigen is still unknown. The sequenced sample was PBMCs. This chain joins TRBV27 and TRBJ2-1, with 7 bases aligning to TRBD2. The TCR comes from a boy between 2 and 10 years old in good health and CMV-seronegative. The CDR3 spells CASGRQREGRRHEQFF. DNA of the CDR3: TGTGCCAGCGGGCGTCAGAGGGAGGGCCGTAGACATGAGCAGTTCTTC.